This record concerns one TCR beta chain sequence. The data derive from a study of blood T cell repertoires in COVID-19. Overall study context: There were acute and convalescent COVID-19 samples, and they came from the United States, Italy and Spain. From T cells, B-cell-depleted T cells, or PBMCs came the material, which was cDNA or gDNA.

Seattle patients were enrolled while actively infected and followed longitudinally. Sequenced by immunoSEQ multiplex PCR; TCRdb stores in-frame clones only, minus some. The data contain fewer than 60,000 clones, 65% to 85% of them singletons. CDR3 length: 12 residues. CDR1 MDHEN and CDR2 SYDVKM come from the germline V gene. Trimming took 1 base from V and 4 from J, leaving 4 bases between them. The sequenced sample was peripheral blood. The chain carries TRBV28 and TRBJ1-1; D is unclear. The receptor was derived from a woman aged 80 or over with COVID-19, enrolled during active disease. The chain's CDR3 is CASSLLVTEAFF. In nucleotides, the CDR3 is TGTGCCAGCAGTTTATTAGTCACTGAAGCTTTCTTT.